This TCR beta chain was obtained from a study of blood T cells in healthy people across ages. The study's findings and limits: Long-lived and aged donors differed, with more naive CD4+ cells and higher diversity in the long-lived.

Aged roughly 6 to 95, donors were systemically healthy Caucasians from Russia. V lost 2 bases, J lost 10 bases, and 18 bases lay in between. From germline, CDR1 is GTSNPN and CDR2 SVGIG (reference sequence). The CDR3 sequence is 14 residues long. With respect to this clonotype: The antigen is undetermined.

A sample-barcoded 5' primer and a J-beta primer mix were used in a second PCR of about 7 to 12 cycles. In TCRdb, the 5' RACE reads were re-called with MiXCR into one record per CDR3 protein. The repertoire has 700,000 to 1,000,000 distinct CDR3 sequences, around 45% of them found once; the top ten carry around 21%. The chain has TRBV30 and TRBJ1-5; possible D gene TRBD1, 6 bases. The sequenced material came from blood. The source is a man aged 55 to 70 in good health. CDR3 in amino acids: CAWSRGVTISPQHF. The CDR3, as DNA: TGTGCCTGGAGTAGGGGGGTTACTATCAGCCCCCAGCATTTT.